This TCR beta chain was found in a study of T cell responses to AZD1222 COVID-19 vaccine. The repertoire was sequenced with immunoSEQ multiplex PCR; TCRdb's copy has only in-frame clones and lacks some. The data show 100,000 to 150,000 clones, about 94% seen once. Whole-study findings and limits: At baseline, just six AZD1222 recipients tested seropositive.

On this clone itself: Its antigen remains unidentified.

In germline, CDR1 is MNHEY, CDR2 SVGAGI. With 5 bases clipped from V and 2 bases from J, the junction kept 5 bases outside the gene matches. The CDR3 runs 14 residues. Material: peripheral blood, obtained on day 0 of AZD1222 vaccination. The origin of this receptor is an adult in good health. The chain joins TRBV6-5 to TRBJ2-5, with TRBD2 identical over 7 bases. The CDR3 here is CASSSGLGQETQYF. For the CDR3, the DNA is TGTGCCAGCAGTAGTGGACTAGGGCAAGAGACCCAGTACTTC.